The T cell receptor (beta chain) under discussion was sequenced for a study of T cell responses to AZD1222 COVID-19 vaccine. Study-level findings and limits: Spike-specific TCR breadth and depth both grew after two AZD1222 doses. Donors were mostly white British, more females; clonal diversity possibly underestimated. CD4 TCRs linked to vaccination spanned spike, dominating at 160-218 and 743-854.

Concerning this clone itself: Its antigen is unidentified.

Trimming took 1 base from V and 2 from J, leaving 8 bases between them. The V gene's germline CDR1 is SNHLY and CDR2 FYNNEI. The CDR3 contains 14 residues. Clones were sequenced by immunoSEQ multiplex PCR, and TCRdb holds only the in-frame ones, with some missing. The table lists fewer than 80,000 clones, about nine tenths of them singletons. The sequence came from an adult who received the MenACWY meningococcal vaccine as a control. The V and J genes are TRBV2 and TRBJ1-2; D unclear. Sequenced material: peripheral blood, taken 28 days after the second dose of the MenACWY control vaccine. CDR3 residues: CASSEEGWNYGYTF. In DNA form, the CDR3 reads TGTGCCAGCAGTGAAGAGGGTTGGAACTATGGCTACACCTTC. The whole variable domain, remainder taken from reference TRBV2 and TRBJ1-2, is EPEVTQTPSHQVTQMGQEVILRCVPISNHLYFYWYRQILGQKVEFLVSFYNNEISEKSEIFDDQFSVERPDGSNFTLKIRSTKLEDSAMYFCASSEEGWNYGYTFGSGTRLTVV.